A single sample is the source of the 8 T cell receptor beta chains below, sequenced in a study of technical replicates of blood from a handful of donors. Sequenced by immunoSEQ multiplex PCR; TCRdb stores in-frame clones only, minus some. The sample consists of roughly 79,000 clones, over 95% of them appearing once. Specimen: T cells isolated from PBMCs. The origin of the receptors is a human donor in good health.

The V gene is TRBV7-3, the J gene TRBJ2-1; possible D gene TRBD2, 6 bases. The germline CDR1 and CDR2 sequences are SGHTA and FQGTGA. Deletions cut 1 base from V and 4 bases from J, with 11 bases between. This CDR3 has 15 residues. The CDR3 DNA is TGTGCCAGCAGCTTAAGTAGCGGTTCTTACAATGAGCAGTTCTTC. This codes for CASSLSSGSYNEQFF. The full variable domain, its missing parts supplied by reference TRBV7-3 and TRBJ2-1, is GAGVSQTPSNKVTEKGKYVELRCDPISGHTALYWYRQSLGQGPEFLIYFQGTGAADDSGLPNDRFFAVRPEGSVSTLKIQRTERGDSAVYLCASSLSSGSYNEQFFGPGTRLTVL.

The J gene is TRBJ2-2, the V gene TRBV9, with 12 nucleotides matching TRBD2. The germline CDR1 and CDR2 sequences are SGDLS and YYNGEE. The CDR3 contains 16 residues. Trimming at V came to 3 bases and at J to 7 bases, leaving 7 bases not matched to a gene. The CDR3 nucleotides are TGTGCCAGCAGCGCGACTAGCGGGAGTCGGGTCGGGGAGCTGTTTTTT. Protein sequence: CASSATSGSRVGELFF.

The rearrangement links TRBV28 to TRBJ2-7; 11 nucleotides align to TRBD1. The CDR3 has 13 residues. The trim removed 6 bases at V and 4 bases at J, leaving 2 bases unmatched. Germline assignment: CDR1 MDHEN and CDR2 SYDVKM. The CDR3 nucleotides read TGTGCCAGCAGGGGACAGGGGGGTTACGAGCAGTACTTC. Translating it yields CASRGQGGYEQYF.

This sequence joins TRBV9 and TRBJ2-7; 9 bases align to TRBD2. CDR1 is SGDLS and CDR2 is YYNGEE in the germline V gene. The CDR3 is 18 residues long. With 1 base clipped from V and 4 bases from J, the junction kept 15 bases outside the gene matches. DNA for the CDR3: TGTGCCAGCAGCGTACAAGCGGGAGGACACGAAATCCAATACGAGCAGTACTTC. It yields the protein CASSVQAGGHEIQYEQYF.

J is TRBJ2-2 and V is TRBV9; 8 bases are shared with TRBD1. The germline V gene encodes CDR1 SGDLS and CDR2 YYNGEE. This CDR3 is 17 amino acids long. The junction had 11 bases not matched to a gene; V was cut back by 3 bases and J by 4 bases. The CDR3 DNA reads TGTGCCAGCAGCGAGAGGAGGACAGGGATAGGCACCGGGGAGCTGTTTTTT. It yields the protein CASSERRTGIGTGELFF.

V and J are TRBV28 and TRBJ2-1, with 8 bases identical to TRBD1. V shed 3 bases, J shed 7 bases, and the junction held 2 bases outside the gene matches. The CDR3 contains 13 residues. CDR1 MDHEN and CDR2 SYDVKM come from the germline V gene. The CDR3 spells CASSLDRANEQFF. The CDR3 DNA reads TGTGCCAGCAGTTTGGACAGGGCGAATGAGCAGTTCTTC.

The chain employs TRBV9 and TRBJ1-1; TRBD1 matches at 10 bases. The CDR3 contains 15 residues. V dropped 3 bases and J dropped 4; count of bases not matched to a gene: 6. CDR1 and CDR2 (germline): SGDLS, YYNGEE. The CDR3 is CASSGGGQGPTEAFF. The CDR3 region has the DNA TGTGCCAGCAGCGGAGGGGGACAGGGGCCCACTGAAGCTTTCTTT.

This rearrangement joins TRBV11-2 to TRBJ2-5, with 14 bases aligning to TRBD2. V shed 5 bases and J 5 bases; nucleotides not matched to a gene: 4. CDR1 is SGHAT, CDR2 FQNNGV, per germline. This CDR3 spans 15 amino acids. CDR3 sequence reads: CASSLGLAGDETQYF. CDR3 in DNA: TGTGCCAGCAGCCTGGGACTAGCGGGAGACGAGACCCAGTACTTC.